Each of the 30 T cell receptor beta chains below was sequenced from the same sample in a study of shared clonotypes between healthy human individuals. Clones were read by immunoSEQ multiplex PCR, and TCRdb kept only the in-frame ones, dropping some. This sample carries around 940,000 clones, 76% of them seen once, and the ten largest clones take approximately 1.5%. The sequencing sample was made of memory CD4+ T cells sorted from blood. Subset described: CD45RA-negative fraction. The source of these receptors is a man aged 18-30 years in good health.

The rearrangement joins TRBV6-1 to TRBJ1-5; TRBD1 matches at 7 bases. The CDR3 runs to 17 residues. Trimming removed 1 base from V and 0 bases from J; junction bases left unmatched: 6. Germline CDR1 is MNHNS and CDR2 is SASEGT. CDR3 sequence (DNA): TGTGCCAGCAGTGAAGAGGCAGGGGGGCGTAGCAATCAGCCCCAGCATTTT. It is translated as CASSEEAGGRSNQPQHF.

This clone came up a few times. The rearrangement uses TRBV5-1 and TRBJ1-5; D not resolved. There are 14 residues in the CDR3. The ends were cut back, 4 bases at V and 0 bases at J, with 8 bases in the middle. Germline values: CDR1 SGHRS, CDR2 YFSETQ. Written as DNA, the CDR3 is TGCGCCAGCAGCCAAGAGTATAGCAATCAGCCCCAGCATTTT. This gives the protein CASSQEYSNQPQHF.

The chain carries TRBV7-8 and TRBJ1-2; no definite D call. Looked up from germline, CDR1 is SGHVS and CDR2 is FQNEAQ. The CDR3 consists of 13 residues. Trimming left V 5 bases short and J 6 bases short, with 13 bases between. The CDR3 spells CASSLNSGNGYTF. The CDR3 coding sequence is TGTGCCAGCAGCCTTAATTCCGGGAATGGCTACACCTTC.

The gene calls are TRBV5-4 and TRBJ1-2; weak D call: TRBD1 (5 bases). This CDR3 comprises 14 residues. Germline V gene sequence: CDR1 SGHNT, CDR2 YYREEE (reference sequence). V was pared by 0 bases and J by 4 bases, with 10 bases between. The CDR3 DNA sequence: TGTGCCAGCAGCTTGGAGGCAGGGACCTATGGCTACACCTTC. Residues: CASSLEAGTYGYTF.

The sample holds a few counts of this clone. The CDR3 spells CASSKVRGANSPLHF. In DNA, the CDR3 is TGTGCCAGCAGTAAAGTGCGGGGGGCTAATTCACCCCTCCACTTT. This chain links TRBV7-2 with TRBJ1-6, with a possible D match to TRBD1 (6 bases). The CDR3 covers 15 residues. The V gene lost 6 bases and the J gene lost 6 bases, with 15 bases spanning the gap. The germline V gene has CDR1 SGHTA and CDR2 FQGNSA.

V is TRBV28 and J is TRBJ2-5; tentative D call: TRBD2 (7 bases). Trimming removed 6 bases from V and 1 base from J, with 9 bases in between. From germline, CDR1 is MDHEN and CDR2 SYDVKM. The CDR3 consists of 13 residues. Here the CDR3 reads CASRGGAQETQYF. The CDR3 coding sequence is TGTGCCAGCAGGGGGGGGGCCCAAGAGACCCAGTACTTC.

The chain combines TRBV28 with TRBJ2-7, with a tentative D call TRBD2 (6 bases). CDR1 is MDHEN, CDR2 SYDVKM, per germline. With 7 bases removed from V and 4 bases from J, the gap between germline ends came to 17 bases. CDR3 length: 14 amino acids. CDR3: CASTLGGSGYEQYF. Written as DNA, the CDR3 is TGTGCCAGCACACTAGGAGGGAGTGGGTACGAGCAGTACTTC. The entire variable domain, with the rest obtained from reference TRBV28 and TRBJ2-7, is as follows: DVKVTQSSRYLVKRTGEKVFLECVQDMDHENMFWYRQDPGLGLRLIYFSYDVKMKEKGDIPEGYSVSREKKERFSLILESASTNQTSMYLCASTLGGSGYEQYFGPGTRLTVT.

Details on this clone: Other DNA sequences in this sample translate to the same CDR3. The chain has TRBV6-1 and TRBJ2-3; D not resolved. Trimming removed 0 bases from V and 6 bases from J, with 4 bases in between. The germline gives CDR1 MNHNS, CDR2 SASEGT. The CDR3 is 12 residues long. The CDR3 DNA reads TGTGCCAGCAGTGAAGCGGGGGATACGCAGTATTTT. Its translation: CASSEAGDTQYF.

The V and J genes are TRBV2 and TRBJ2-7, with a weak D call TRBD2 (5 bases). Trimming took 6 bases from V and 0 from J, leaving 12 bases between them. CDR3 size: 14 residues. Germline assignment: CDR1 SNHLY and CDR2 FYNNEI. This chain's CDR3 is CASRRNGDSYEQYF. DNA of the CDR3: TGTGCCAGCAGGCGCAACGGGGACTCCTACGAGCAGTACTTC.

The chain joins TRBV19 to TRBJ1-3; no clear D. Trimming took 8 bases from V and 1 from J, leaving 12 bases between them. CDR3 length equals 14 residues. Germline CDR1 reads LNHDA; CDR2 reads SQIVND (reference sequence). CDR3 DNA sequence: TGTGCCAGTCGGAAGGGAGGTTCTGGAAACACCATATATTTT. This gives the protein CASRKGGSGNTIYF.

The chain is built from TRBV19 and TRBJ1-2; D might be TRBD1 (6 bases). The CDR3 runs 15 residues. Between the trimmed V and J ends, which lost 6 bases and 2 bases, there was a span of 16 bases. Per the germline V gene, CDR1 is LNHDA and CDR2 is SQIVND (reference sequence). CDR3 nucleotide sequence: TGTGCCAGTAGCTTATCCGGGACACCCAACTATGGCTACACCTTC. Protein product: CASSLSGTPNYGYTF.

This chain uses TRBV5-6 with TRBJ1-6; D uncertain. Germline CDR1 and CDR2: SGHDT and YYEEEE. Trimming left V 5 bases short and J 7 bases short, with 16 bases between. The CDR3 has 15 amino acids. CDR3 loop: CASSPLGTLNSPLHF. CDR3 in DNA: TGTGCCAGCAGTCCATTAGGAACTTTGAATTCACCCCTCCACTTT. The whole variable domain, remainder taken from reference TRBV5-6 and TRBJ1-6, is DAGVTQSPTHLIKTRGQQVTLRCSPKSGHDTVSWYQQALGQGPQFIFQYYEEEERQRGNFPDRFSGHQFPNYSSELNVNALLLGDSALYLCASSPLGTLNSPLHFGNGTRLTVT.

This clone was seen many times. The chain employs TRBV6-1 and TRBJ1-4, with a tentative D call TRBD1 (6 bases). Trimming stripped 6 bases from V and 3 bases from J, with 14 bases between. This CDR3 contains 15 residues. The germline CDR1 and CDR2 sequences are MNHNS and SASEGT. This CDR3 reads CASSGTLGPNEKLFF. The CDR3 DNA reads TGTGCCAGCAGCGGGACATTAGGTCCTAATGAAAAACTGTTTTTT.

The CDR3 region has the DNA TGTGCCAGCAGCTTAGAGGCAGGGGGAAAGGCAAATACGCAGTATTTT. This translates into CASSLEAGGKANTQYF. J is TRBJ2-3 and V is TRBV7-9; TRBD1 matches at 7 bases. J gave up 7 bases and V 1 base, and 11 bases lay outside the gene matches. CDR3 length: 16 amino acids. Germline CDR1 reads SEHNR; CDR2 reads FQNEAQ (reference sequence).

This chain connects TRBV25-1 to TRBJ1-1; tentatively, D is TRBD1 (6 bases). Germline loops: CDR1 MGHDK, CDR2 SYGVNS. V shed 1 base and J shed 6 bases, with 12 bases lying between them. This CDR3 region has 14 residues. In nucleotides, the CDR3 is TGTGCCAGCAGTGAATTGAAGGGGGGCCCTGAAGCTTTCTTT. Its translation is CASSELKGGPEAFF.

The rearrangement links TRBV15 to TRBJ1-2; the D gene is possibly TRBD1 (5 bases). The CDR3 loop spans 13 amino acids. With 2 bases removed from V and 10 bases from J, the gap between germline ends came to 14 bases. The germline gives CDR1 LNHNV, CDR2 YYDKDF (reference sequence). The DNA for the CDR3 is TGTGCCACCAGCAGATACGAACAGGAGTCCTACACCTTC. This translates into CATSRYEQESYTF.

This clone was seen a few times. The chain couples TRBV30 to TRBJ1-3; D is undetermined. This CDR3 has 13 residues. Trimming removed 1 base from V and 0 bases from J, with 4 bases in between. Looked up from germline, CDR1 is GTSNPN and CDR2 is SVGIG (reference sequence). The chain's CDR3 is CAWSEFSGNTIYF. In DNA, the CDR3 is TGTGCCTGGAGTGAATTCTCTGGAAACACCATATATTTT. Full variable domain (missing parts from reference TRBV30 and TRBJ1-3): SQTIHQWPATLVQPVGSPLSLECTVEGTSNPNLYWYRQAAGRGLQLLFYSVGIGQISSEVPQNLSASRPQDRQFILSSKKLLLSDSGFYLCAWSEFSGNTIYFGEGSWLTVV.

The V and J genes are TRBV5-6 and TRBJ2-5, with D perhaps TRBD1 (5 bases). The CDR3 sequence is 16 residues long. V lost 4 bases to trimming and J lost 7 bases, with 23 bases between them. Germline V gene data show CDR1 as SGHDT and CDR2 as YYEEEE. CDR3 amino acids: CASSPLNDRERGTQYF. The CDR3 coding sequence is TGTGCCAGCAGCCCGCTCAATGACAGAGAAAGAGGGACCCAGTACTTC.

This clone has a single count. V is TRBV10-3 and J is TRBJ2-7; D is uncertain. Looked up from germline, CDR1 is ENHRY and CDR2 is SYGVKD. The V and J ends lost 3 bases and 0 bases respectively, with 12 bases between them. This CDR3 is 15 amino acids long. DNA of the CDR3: TGTGCCATCAGTGACCGGGTTAATAGCTCCTACGAGCAGTACTTC. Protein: CAISDRVNSSYEQYF.

The CDR3 bases are TGTGCCAGCAGCTTGGGACCTTCGGCGGCGAGGACCGGGGAGCTGTTTTTT. This encodes CASSLGPSAARTGELFF. The chain recombines TRBV5-6 with TRBJ2-2, with D unclear. CDR1 and CDR2 from the germline V gene are SGHDT and YYEEEE. V was trimmed by 0 bases and J by 5 bases, leaving 17 bases between them. CDR3 length: 17 amino acids.

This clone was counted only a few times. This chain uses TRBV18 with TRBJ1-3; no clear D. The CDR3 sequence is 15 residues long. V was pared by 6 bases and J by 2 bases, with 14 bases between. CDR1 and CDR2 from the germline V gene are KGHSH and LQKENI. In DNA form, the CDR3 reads TGTGCCAGCTCCCCAAGCGGGGATGCTGGAAACACCATATATTTT. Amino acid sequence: CASSPSGDAGNTIYF.

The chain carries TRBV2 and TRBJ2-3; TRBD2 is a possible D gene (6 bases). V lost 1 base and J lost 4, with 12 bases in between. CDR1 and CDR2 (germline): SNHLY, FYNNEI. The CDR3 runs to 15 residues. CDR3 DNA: TGTGCCAGCAGTGAAGGCCTAGCTAGCGCAGATACGCAGTATTTT. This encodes CASSEGLASADTQYF. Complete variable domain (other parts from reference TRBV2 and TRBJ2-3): EPEVTQTPSHQVTQMGQEVILRCVPISNHLYFYWYRQILGQKVEFLVSFYNNEISEKSEIFDDQFSVERPDGSNFTLKIRSTKLEDSAMYFCASSEGLASADTQYFGPGTRLTVL.

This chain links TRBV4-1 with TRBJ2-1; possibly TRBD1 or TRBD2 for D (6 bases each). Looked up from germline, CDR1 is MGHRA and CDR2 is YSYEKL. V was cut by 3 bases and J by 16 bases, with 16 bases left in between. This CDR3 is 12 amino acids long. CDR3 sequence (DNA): TGCGCCAGCAGCCAGGGTTTGGGGGGCCCCTTCTTC. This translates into CASSQGLGGPFF.

The chain's CDR3 is CASSARQGAYEQYF. For the CDR3, the DNA is TGTGCCAGCAGCGCCCGACAGGGGGCCTACGAGCAGTACTTC. The J gene is TRBJ2-7, the V gene TRBV7-2; 9 bases match TRBD1. The CDR3 covers 14 residues. V lost 5 bases to trimming and J lost 2 bases; unmatched junction nucleotides: 4. Germline V gene data show CDR1 as SGHTA and CDR2 as FQGNSA.

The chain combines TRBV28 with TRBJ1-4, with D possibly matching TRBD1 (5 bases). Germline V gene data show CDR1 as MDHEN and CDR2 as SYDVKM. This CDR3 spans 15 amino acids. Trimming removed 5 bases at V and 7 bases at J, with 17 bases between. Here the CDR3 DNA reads TGTGCCAGCAGTGTCCCCCGGGGCGGGAGTGAAAAACTGTTTTTT. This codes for CASSVPRGGSEKLFF.

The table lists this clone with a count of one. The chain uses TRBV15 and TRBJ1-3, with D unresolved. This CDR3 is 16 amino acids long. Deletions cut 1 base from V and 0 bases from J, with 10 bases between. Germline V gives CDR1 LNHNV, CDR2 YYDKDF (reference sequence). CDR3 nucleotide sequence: TGTGCCACCAGCAGAGTTTCAACCGGCTCTGGAAACACCATATATTTT. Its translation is CATSRVSTGSGNTIYF. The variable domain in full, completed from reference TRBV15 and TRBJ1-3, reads DAMVIQNPRYQVTQFGKPVTLSCSQTLNHNVMYWYQQKSSQAPKLLFHYYDKDFNNEADTPDNFQSRRPNTSFCFLDIRSPGLGDTAMYLCATSRVSTGSGNTIYFGEGSWLTVV.

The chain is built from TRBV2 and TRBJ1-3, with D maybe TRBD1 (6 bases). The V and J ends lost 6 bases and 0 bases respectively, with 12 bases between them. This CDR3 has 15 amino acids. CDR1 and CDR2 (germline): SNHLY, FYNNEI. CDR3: CASRPGDGSGNTIYF. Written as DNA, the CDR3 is TGTGCCAGCAGACCAGGGGACGGCTCTGGAAACACCATATATTTT.

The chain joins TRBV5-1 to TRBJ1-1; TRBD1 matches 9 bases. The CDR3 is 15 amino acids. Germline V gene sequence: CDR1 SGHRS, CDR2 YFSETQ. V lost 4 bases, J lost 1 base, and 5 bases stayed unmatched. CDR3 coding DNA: TGCGCCAGCAGCAGTCCGGGACAGGGGAACACTGAAGCTTTCTTT. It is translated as CASSSPGQGNTEAFF.

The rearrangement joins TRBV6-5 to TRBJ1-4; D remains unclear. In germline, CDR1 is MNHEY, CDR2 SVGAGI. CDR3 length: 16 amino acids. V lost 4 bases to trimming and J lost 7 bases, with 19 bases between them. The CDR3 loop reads CASSSAGPGWGEKLFF. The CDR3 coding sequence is TGTGCCAGCAGTTCCGCGGGCCCCGGTTGGGGTGAAAAACTGTTTTTT.

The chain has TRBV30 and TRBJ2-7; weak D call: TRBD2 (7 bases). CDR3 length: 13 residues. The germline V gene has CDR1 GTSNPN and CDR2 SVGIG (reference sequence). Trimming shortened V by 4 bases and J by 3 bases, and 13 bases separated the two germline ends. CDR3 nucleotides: TGTGCCTGGATAAGGGGGGGAGACTACGAGCAGTACTTC. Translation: CAWIRGGDYEQYF.